The table lists the clone carrying this TCR beta chain with a count of one. The data derive from a study of T cells in localized non-small cell lung cancer. The V gene end was trimmed by 3 bases and the J gene end by 7 bases; junction bases not matched to a gene: 9. The CDR3 loop spans 15 amino acids. Germline CDR1 reads SGHTA; CDR2 reads FQGNSA. The repertoire was sequenced with immunoSEQ multiplex PCR; TCRdb's copy has only in-frame clones and lacks some. The sample yields 15,000 to 20,000 clones, around 91% seen once. The sample in question was peripheral blood, obtained before any cancer treatment. This receptor was taken from a female donor of 60 years or more with stage III squamous cell lung carcinoma. V usage is TRBV7-2 and J usage is TRBJ1-5; 7 bases agree with TRBD1. The CDR3 region is CASSLVATGKQPQHF. As DNA, the CDR3 is TGTGCCAGCAGCTTGGTAGCGACAGGGAAACAGCCCCAGCATTTT.